This TCR beta chain was sequenced during a study of T cells after posttransplantation cyclophosphamide. Germline CDR1 and CDR2: GTSNPN and SVGIG (reference sequence). V lost 5 bases and J 0 bases, leaving 17 bases between the germline ends. The CDR3 loop spans 17 amino acids. The sample holds a few counts of this clone. Treatment was busulfan-fludarabine conditioning, a marrow graft, and cyclophosphamide on days +3 and +4. Data came from immunoSEQ multiplex PCR; TCRdb stores just in-frame clones and leaves some out. Listed for the sample are around 8,000 clones, none seen a single time. This receptor was obtained from a young adult male patient who received an allogeneic stem cell transplant from an unrelated donor, was CMV-positive, and had acute and chronic GVHD. Some of the T cells might come from the graft donor. Sample: PBMCs, taken after an allogeneic stem cell transplant with post-transplant cyclophosphamide. The V call is TRBV30, the J call TRBJ1-6; possibly TRBD1 for D (6 bases). The CDR3: CAWATGQIFSYNSPLHF. The CDR3 DNA is TGTGCCTGGGCTACAGGACAGATTTTCTCCTATAATTCACCCCTCCACTTT.